This entry is about one T cell receptor (beta chain). The V and J ends lost 7 bases and 6 bases, in that order; junction bases with no gene match: 12. The CDR3 sequence is 15 residues long. Germline lookup yields CDR1 LNHDA and CDR2 SQIVND (reference sequence). The sample comes from a study of PD-L1 blockade in urothelial cancer. As to time point: pretreatment peripheral blood. Produced via immunoSEQ multiplex PCR; TCRdb's table is partial and in-frame only. The sample has 70,000 to 75,000 clones; 65% to 85% are singletons. The J gene is TRBJ1-1, the V gene TRBV19, with 9 nucleotides matching TRBD1. The source material was PBMCs, sampled around atezolizumab (anti-PD-L1) treatment. The TCR sequence derives from a woman aged 70-85 years with urothelial cancer. CDR3 DNA: TGTGCCAGTATGAAGCCGGGACAGGGTGCGTCTGAAGCTTTCTTT. Its translation is CASMKPGQGASEAFF.